Listed below are T cell receptor beta chains from one sample, sequenced in a study of radiotherapy plus CTLA-4 blockade in lung cancer. Sequencing was performed with immunoSEQ multiplex PCR; in TCRdb, only in-frame clones are kept and a portion is missing. Of about 85,000 clones listed, about 90% are singletons. This sample comprised peripheral blood, obtained from a patient treated with radiotherapy plus ipilimumab. These receptors were taken from a human donor with non-small cell lung cancer who had a partial response to radiotherapy plus ipilimumab. Both conserved end residues are part of each CDR3.

j_call	v_call	cdr3_length	cdr3_aa
TRBJ1-1	TRBV28	15	CASSGPGRGSTEAFF
TRBJ1-6	TRBV28	13	CASSPTGFSPLHF
TRBJ2-7	TRBV11-2	15	CASSLGQGAGYEQYF
TRBJ2-3	TRBV28	15	CASSTWTSGADTQYF
TRBJ1-2	TRBV27	16	CASRTIGTGPGYGYTF
TRBJ2-2	TRBV4-3	21	CASSQPAGTGGGGVNTGELFF
TRBJ2-1	TRBV18	19	CASSSRTSGRADFYNEQFF
TRBJ2-1	TRBV5-1	15	CASSLASGIHNEQFF
TRBJ2-7	TRBV28	16	CASSQDRAPSGVEQYF
TRBJ2-1	TRBV5-1	15	CASSFSGSSYNEQFF
TRBJ1-2	TRBV6-1	15	CASSDRTSPLHGYTF
TRBJ2-2	TRBV9	18	CASSAEEGTTANTGELFF
TRBJ2-2	TRBV9	14	CASSGYRAPGELFF
TRBJ2-2	TRBV13	17	CASSLGLAGSNTGELFF
TRBJ2-5	TRBV28	17	CASLRAARLAEGETQYF
TRBJ1-1	TRBV5-4	13	CATLTGSNTEAFF
TRBJ2-6	TRBV11-2	15	CASSLADRRANVLTF
TRBJ2-7	TRBV5-4	14	CASSLVGVSNEQYF
TRBJ1-4	TRBV6-1	14	CASSVGETDEKLFF
TRBJ1-1	TRBV28	15	CASTPGVLLNTEAFF
TRBJ1-1	TRBV19	15	CASRRQGMNIGEAFF
TRBJ1-2	TRBV19	15	CASSISGQYNYGYTF
TRBJ2-7	TRBV27	16	CASSSAAKRAAYEQYF
TRBJ1-2	TRBV2	13	CASSNGDTMGYTF
TRBJ1-3	TRBV5-6	14	CASSSSRSGNTIYF
TRBJ2-3	TRBV4-1	17	CASSQGLAGDNTDTQYF
TRBJ2-5	TRBV15	11	CATSGGGTQYF
TRBJ2-1	TRBV18	16	CASSPLRGAGVSEQFF
TRBJ1-2	TRBV18	16	CASSPPGLAGNYGYTF
TRBJ2-3	TRBV6-1	16	CASSGAGQGRTDTQYF
TRBJ2-4	TRBV5-3	13	CASSLGEENIQYF
TRBJ1-5	TRBV5-1	15	CASSPGQGRDQPQHF
TRBJ2-3	TRBV5-1	16	CASSFEGASGTDTQYF
TRBJ1-1	TRBV19	14	CASGDSSMNTEAFF
TRBJ2-1	TRBV7-8	15	CASSLAGVFGNEQFF
TRBJ1-1	TRBV11-3	13	CASSLEGVGEAFF
TRBJ1-5	TRBV19	16	CASSIELNRGSTPQHF
TRBJ2-2	TRBV15	16	CATSSGTGVGTGELFF
TRBJ2-3	TRBV7-9	16	CASSLNLAGLTDTQYF
TRBJ1-5	TRBV4-1	16	CASSQYWQDSNQPQHF
TRBJ2-3	TRBV7-2	15	CASSWTSGSTDTQYF
TRBJ2-5	TRBV7-2	16	CASSQGLAGGPSSEYF
NA	TRBV7-2	18	CASSLTQGLAGPRPEQYF
TRBJ2-5	TRBV4-2	20	CASSAPPGLAGEGVGETQYF
TRBJ1-4	TRBV2	14	CASSEEQGGQKLFF
TRBJ2-1	TRBV12-5	14	CASGLGTSGRPQFF
TRBJ1-2	TRBV2	14	CASSEGTQAYGYTF
TRBJ2-1	TRBV6-1	13	CASTEGGYNEQFF
TRBJ1-1	TRBV5-4	13	CASSLETGPGAFF
TRBJ1-2	TRBV10-3	14	CAISLRDREGGYTF
TRBJ2-5	TRBV5-8	19	CASSLTTGTSGIGQETQYF
TRBJ1-2	TRBV19	14	CASKSGQGADGYTF
TRBJ1-5	TRBV19	14	CASSPTGAGQPQHF
TRBJ1-2	TRBV28	14	CASRAPGGSGGYTF
TRBJ1-5	TRBV19	15	CASSTDRVSNQPQHF